These T cell receptor beta chains were read from a single sample in a study of blood T cell repertoires in COVID-19. Assay used: immunoSEQ multiplex PCR; TCRdb lists only in-frame clones, some missing. The table records about 250,000 clones, about 82% of them present only once. Specimen: PBMCs or T cells enriched from blood (not recorded which). Receptor source: a woman aged 45-65 years with acute COVID-19. The CDR3 runs from the conserved cysteine through the conserved F or W.

j_call: TRBJ2-5; v_call: TRBV6-2/TRBV6-3; cdr3_aa: CASSFNRRETQYF
j_call: TRBJ1-1; v_call: TRBV2; cdr3_aa: CASREQGATQEAFF
j_call: TRBJ2-1; v_call: TRBV7-6; cdr3_aa: CASSLFYPGGTVINNEQFF
j_call: TRBJ2-1; v_call: TRBV19; cdr3_aa: CASSTQGAAYNEQFF
j_call: TRBJ2-3; v_call: TRBV6-1; cdr3_aa: CASSAGLAGGPRDTQYF
j_call: TRBJ1-4; v_call: TRBV25-1; cdr3_aa: CASSDPRQGGEKLFF
j_call: TRBJ2-7; v_call: TRBV5-1; cdr3_aa: CASSLFGEGAYEQYF
j_call: TRBJ1-5; v_call: TRBV7-2; cdr3_aa: CASSWTGSNQPQHF
j_call: TRBJ1-1; v_call: TRBV20-1; cdr3_aa: CSASGGPEAFF
j_call: TRBJ1-1; v_call: TRBV18; cdr3_aa: CASSPRRDSYRNTEAFF
j_call: TRBJ1-1; v_call: TRBV10-2; cdr3_aa: CASSTQQNTEAFF
j_call: TRBJ1-1; v_call: TRBV30; cdr3_aa: CAWTLGGNTEAFF
j_call: TRBJ1-4; v_call: TRBV18; cdr3_aa: CASSPRVAAVKEKLFF
j_call: TRBJ2-2; v_call: TRBV3-1/TRBV3-2; cdr3_aa: CASSSDRRGTGELFF
j_call: TRBJ2-7; v_call: TRBV18; cdr3_aa: CASSPGTGEYEQYF
j_call: TRBJ1-2; v_call: TRBV5-4; cdr3_aa: CASSDIRGQGYTF
j_call: TRBJ1-4; v_call: TRBV7-9; cdr3_aa: CASTRQGTNEKLFF
j_call: TRBJ1-2; v_call: TRBV7-2; cdr3_aa: CASSFQGSGGYTF
j_call: TRBJ1-2; v_call: TRBV12-3/TRBV12-4; cdr3_aa: CASRLTHYGYTF
j_call: TRBJ2-1; v_call: TRBV5-1; cdr3_aa: CASSLYGVHNEQFF
j_call: TRBJ2-7; v_call: TRBV9; cdr3_aa: CASSPGTGIDEQYF
j_call: TRBJ2-3; v_call: TRBV3-1/TRBV3-2; cdr3_aa: CASSPERETQYF
j_call: TRBJ1-5; v_call: TRBV6-1; cdr3_aa: CASSEAFQAQPQHF
j_call: TRBJ1-2; v_call: TRBV5-1; cdr3_aa: CASRQESTGITGYTF
j_call: TRBJ1-6; v_call: TRBV7-2; cdr3_aa: CASSSRTGDNSPLHF
j_call: TRBJ2-5; v_call: TRBV5-4; cdr3_aa: CASSPPGLAGGTETQYF
j_call: TRBJ1-5; v_call: TRBV19; cdr3_aa: CASAAYRDRGNQPQHF
j_call: TRBJ2-7; v_call: TRBV11-2; cdr3_aa: CASSISGGAGYEQYF
j_call: TRBJ1-1; v_call: TRBV30; cdr3_aa: CAWGRREAFF
j_call: TRBJ1-2; v_call: TRBV7-2; cdr3_aa: CASSLALGGSLYGYTF
j_call: TRBJ2-1; v_call: TRBV11-2; cdr3_aa: CASRVGQGPYNEQFF
j_call: TRBJ2-7; v_call: TRBV6-4; cdr3_aa: CASSDSARNWTGSYEQYF
j_call: TRBJ2-2; v_call: TRBV30; cdr3_aa: CAWNSGTGIPGELFF
j_call: TRBJ2-5; v_call: TRBV7-6; cdr3_aa: CASSSGHPQETQYF
j_call: TRBJ1-2; v_call: TRBV3-1/TRBV3-2; cdr3_aa: CASSQDWSGAGGYTF
j_call: TRBJ1-1; v_call: TRBV15; cdr3_aa: CATSRGGTGATEAFF
j_call: TRBJ2-1; v_call: TRBV6-1; cdr3_aa: CASSGAGGAYNEQFF